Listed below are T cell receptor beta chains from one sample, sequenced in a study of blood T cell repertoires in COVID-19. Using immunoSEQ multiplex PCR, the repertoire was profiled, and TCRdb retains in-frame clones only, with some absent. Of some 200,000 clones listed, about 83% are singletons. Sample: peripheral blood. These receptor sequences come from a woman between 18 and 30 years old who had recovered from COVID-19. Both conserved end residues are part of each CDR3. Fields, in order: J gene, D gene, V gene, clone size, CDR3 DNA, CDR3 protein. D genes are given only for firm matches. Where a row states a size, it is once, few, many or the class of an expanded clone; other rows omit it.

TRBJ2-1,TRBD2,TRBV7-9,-,TGTGCCAGCAGCTCAACTGGACTAGCGGTCTCCTACAATGAGCAGTTCTTC,CASSSTGLAVSYNEQFF
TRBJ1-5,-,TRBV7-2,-,TGTGCCAGCCAAAATATCGGGTATCAGCCCCAGCATTTT,CASQNIGYQPQHF
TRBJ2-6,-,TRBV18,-,TGTGCCAGCTCACGAGGGGGCTCTGGGGCCAACGTCCTGACTTTC,CASSRGGSGANVLTF
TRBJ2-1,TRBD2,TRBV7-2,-,TGTGCCAGCAGCCTGGGACTAGCGGGAGACCATGAGCAGTTCTTC,CASSLGLAGDHEQFF
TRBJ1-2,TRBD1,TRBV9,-,TGTGCCAGCAGCGTATCGGACAGGGCTGGCTACACCTTC,CASSVSDRAGYTF
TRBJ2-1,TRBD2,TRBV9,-,TGTGCCAGCAGCCGGGGACTAGCGGGAGTCGATGAGCAGTTCTTC,CASSRGLAGVDEQFF
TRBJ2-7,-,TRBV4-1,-,TGCGCCAGCAGCCAGGCCTGGGGCAGTGAGTATCGCGAGCAGTACTTC,CASSQAWGSEYREQYF
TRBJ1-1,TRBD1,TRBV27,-,TGTGCCAGCAAACCGGGACAGAAAGTCACTGAAGCTTTCTTT,CASKPGQKVTEAFF
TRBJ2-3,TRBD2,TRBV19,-,TGTGCCAGTAGTATAGGAGCGGGGACCTTAGATACGCAGTATTTT,CASSIGAGTLDTQYF
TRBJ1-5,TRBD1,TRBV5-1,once,TGCGCCAGCAGCATCACAGGGGGCAGGCCCCAGCATTTT,CASSITGGRPQHF